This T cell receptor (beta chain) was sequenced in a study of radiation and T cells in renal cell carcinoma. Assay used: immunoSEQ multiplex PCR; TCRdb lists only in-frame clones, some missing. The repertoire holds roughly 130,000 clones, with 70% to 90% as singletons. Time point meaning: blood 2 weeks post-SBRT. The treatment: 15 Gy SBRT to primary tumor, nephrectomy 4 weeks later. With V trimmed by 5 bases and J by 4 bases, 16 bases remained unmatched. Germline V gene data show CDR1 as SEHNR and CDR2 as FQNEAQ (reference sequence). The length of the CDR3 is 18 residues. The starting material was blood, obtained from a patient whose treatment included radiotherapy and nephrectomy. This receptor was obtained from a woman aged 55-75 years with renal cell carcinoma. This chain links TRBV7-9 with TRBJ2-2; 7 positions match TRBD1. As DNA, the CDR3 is TGTGCCAGCAGCCCAGCTCCTCAACAGGGGCGAGGCACCGGGGAGCTGTTTTTT. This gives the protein CASSPAPQQGRGTGELFF.